These T cell receptor beta chains were read from a single sample in a study of blood T cell repertoires in COVID-19. Here immunoSEQ multiplex PCR was the method, and the copy in TCRdb shows in-frame clones only, minus some. The table has approximately 73,000 clones, more than 65% seen once. The sample taken for sequencing was peripheral blood. The origin of the receptors is a woman in her 70s with acute or convalescent COVID-19. Each CDR3 is given without its conserved first and last residue. Fields, in order: V gene, J gene, CDR3 protein.

V: TRBV30; J: TRBJ1-5; CDR3: AWSTQGGSNQPQH
V: TRBV19; J: TRBJ2-5; CDR3: ASTRTSGGEETQY
V: TRBV11-2; J: TRBJ2-1; CDR3: ASSLGFWAQGNEQF
V: TRBV14; J: TRBJ2-1; CDR3: ASSPPLGSGKQRNEQF
V: TRBV2; J: TRBJ2-3; CDR3: ASSDGRGRDTQY
V: TRBV5-1; J: TRBJ1-6; CDR3: ASSLGQPESSYNSPLH
V: TRBV2; J: TRBJ1-5; CDR3: ASRPGQGVQPQH
V: TRBV4-2; J: TRBJ2-1; CDR3: ASSPLEATYNEQF
V: TRBV7-2; J: TRBJ2-6; CDR3: ASSLEVWLSGANVLT
V: TRBV9; J: TRBJ2-3; CDR3: ASSGEAITDTQY
V: TRBV7-2; J: TRBJ2-2; CDR3: ASSLVAGANTGELF
V: TRBV3-1/TRBV3-2; J: TRBJ2-5; CDR3: ASTSGWGSGETQY
V: TRBV3-1/TRBV3-2; J: TRBJ1-3; CDR3: ASSPHSGNTIY
V: TRBV10-1; J: TRBJ1-2; CDR3: ASSDDRRPGVYGYT
V: TRBV6-6; J: TRBJ1-1; CDR3: ASSYPTGTEAF
V: TRBV6-6; J: TRBJ2-3; CDR3: ASSTGTSTDTQY
V: TRBV7-2; J: TRBJ1-3; CDR3: ASSLQGYSGNTIY
V: TRBV4-1; J: TRBJ2-1; CDR3: ASSQGQRWGVHNEQF
V: TRBV2; J: TRBJ1-6; CDR3: ASTRDRGRNSPLH
V: TRBV30; J: TRBJ1-1; CDR3: AWAGNANTEAF
V: TRBV28; J: TRBJ2-1; CDR3: ASSPGGVSYNEQF
V: TRBV5-1; J: TRBJ2-7; CDR3: ASSLYFGDRGSEEQY
V: TRBV6-1; J: TRBJ2-5; CDR3: ASSEGGSGVETQY
V: TRBV30; J: TRBJ2-1; CDR3: AWSKGTGDNEQF
V: TRBV19; J: TRBJ1-5; CDR3: ASSIPNRGVQPQH
V: TRBV24-1; J: TRBJ2-1; CDR3: ATSEGRADEQF